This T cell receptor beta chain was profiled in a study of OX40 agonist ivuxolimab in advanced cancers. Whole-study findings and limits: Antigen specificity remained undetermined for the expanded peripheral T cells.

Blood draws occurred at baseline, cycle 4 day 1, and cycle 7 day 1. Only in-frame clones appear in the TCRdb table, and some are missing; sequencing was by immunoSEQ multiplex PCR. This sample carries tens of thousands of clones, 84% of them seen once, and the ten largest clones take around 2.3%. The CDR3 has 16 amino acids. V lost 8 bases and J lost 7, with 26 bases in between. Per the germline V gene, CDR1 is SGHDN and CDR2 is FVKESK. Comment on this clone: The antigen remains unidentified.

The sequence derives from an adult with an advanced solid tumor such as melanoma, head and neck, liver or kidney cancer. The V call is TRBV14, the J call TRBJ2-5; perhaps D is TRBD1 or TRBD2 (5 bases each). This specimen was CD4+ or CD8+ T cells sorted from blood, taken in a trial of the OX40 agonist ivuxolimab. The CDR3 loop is CASSHKSRDPNRTQYF. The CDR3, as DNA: TGTGCCAGCTCCCACAAAAGCCGGGACCCGAATCGGACCCAGTACTTC.